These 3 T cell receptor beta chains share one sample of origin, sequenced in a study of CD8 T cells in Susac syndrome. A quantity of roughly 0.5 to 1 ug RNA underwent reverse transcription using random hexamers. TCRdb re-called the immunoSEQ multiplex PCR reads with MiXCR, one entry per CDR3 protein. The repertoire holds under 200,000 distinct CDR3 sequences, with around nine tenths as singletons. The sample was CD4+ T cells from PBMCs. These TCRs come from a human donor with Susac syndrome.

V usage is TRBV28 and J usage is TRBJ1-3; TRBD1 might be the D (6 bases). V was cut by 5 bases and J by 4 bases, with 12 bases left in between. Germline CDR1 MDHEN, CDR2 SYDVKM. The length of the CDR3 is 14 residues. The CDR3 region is CASSPPGAGNTIYF. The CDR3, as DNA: TGTGCCAGCAGTCCCCCGGGGGCCGGAAACACCATATATTTT.

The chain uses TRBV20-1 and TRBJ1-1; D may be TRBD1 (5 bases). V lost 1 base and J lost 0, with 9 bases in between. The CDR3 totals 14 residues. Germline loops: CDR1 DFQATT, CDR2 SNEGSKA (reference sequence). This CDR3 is CSARGGRMNTEAFF. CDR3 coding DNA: TGCAGTGCTAGAGGGGGACGGATGAACACTGAAGCTTTCTTT.

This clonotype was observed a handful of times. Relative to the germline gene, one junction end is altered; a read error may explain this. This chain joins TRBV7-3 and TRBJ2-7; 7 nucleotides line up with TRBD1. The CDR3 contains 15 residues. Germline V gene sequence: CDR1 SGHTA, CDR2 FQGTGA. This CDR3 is CASSLTGQITYEQYF. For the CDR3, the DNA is TGTGCCAGCAGCCTAACGGGACAGATAACCTACGAGCAGTACTTC.